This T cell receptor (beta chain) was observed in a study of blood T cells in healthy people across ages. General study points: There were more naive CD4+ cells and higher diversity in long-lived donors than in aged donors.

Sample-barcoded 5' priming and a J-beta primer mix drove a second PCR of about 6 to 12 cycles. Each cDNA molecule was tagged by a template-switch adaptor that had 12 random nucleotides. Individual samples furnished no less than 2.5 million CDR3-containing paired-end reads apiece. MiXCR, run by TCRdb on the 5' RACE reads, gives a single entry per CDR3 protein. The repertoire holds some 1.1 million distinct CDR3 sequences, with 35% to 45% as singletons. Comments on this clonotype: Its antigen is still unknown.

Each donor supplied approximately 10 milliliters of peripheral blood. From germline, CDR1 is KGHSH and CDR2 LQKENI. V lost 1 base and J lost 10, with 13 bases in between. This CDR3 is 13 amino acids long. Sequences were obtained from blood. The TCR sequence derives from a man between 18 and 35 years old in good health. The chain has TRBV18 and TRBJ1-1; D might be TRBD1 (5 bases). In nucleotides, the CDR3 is TGTGCCAGCTCACCACGTGTAGGGGAGGGAGCTTTCTTT. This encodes CASSPRVGEGAFF. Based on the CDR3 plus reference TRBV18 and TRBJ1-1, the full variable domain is NAGVMQNPRHLVRRRGQEARLRCSPMKGHSHVYWYRQLPEEGLKFMVYLQKENIIDESGMPKERFSAEFPKEGPSILRIQQVVRGDSAAYFCASSPRVGEGAFFGQGTRLTVV.